This entry concerns a single T cell receptor (beta chain). The antigen remains undetermined. This CDR3 has 16 amino acids. The V and J ends lost 5 bases and 9 bases respectively, with 23 bases between them. Germline CDR1 SEHNR, CDR2 FQNEAQ (reference sequence). The data were taken from a study of cytomegalovirus exposure and HLA in healthy donors. Study results and caveats: Excluded were some V segments that proved indistinguishable, including TRBV6-2 and TRBV6-3.

The PCR had 60 Vbeta and 13 Jbeta primers. Here immunoSEQ multiplex PCR was the method, and the copy in TCRdb shows in-frame clones only, minus some. Of over 95,000 clones listed, 60% to 80% were seen once; the top ten hold roughly 8.7%. The clonotype was recovered from a man aged 18 to 30 in good health and CMV-seropositive. The sequenced sample consisted of PBMCs. This chain uses TRBV7-9 with TRBJ2-1; possibly TRBD1 for D (5 bases). The CDR3 region is CASSPKGREGIGEQFF. The CDR3 DNA is TGTGCCAGCAGCCCAAAGGGCAGGGAAGGGATCGGTGAGCAGTTCTTC.